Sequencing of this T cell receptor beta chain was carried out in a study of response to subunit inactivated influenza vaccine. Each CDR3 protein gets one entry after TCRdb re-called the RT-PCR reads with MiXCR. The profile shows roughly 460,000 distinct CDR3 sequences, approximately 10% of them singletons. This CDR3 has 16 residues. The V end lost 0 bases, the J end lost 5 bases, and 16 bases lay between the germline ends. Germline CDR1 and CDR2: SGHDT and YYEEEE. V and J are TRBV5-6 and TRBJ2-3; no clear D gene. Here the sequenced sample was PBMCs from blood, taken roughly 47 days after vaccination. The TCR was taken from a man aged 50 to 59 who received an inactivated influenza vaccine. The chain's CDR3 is CASSLASSVIGDTQYF. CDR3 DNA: TGTGCCAGCAGCTTGGCCAGTTCGGTGATCGGAGATACGCAGTATTTT.